This T cell receptor beta chain was observed in a study of CD8 T cells in ankylosing spondylitis. There are many counts of this clonotype. Antigen unknown. Study results and caveats: For ankylosing spondylitis blood, a TCR beta motif of 7 to 9 highly homologous variants appeared characteristic.

MiXCR, applied by TCRdb to the 5' RACE reads, yields one record per CDR3 protein. The table has 650,000 to 800,000 distinct CDR3 sequences, 15% to 20% seen once; the top ten hold about 19%. This TCR derives from a male donor with ankylosing spondylitis. The sequenced sample consisted of blood, either unsorted or a sorted T cell fraction (not recorded which).

The CDR3 is CASTPGQELRYTF. DNA for the CDR3: TGTGCCAGCACCCCGGGACAGGAGCTCCGCTACACCTTC. The chain employs TRBV12-3 or TRBV12-4 and TRBJ1-2; TRBD1 agrees at 8 bases. This CDR3 comprises 13 residues. V was pared by 7 bases and J by 9 bases, with 10 bases of the junction left unmatched.